The present entry profiles one TCR beta chain with its context. The sample comes from a study of blood T cell repertoires in COVID-19. Study overall: From T cells, B-cell-depleted T cells, or PBMCs came the material, which was cDNA or gDNA.

There are 15 residues in the CDR3. V was pared by 7 bases and J by 7 bases, with 22 bases between. CDR1 MNHEY and CDR2 SVGAGI come from the germline V gene. Assignment of participants to cohorts was predicated upon participant-reported clinical history. Measured with immunoSEQ multiplex PCR; TCRdb has only the in-frame clones, and not every one. The table records a few hundred thousand clones, 80% to 90% of them present only once. Sequencing input: PBMCs or T cells enriched from blood (not recorded which). The TCR was taken from a man aged 25 to 40 with acute COVID-19. The gene calls are TRBV6-5 and TRBJ1-2; TRBD1 might be the D (6 bases). The CDR3 DNA reads as TGTGCCAGCATTACAGGGAGGGGGGGCCTTTCTGGCTACACCTTC. Residues: CASITGRGGLSGYTF.